The clone carrying this TCR beta chain was picked up one time. The data were obtained in a study of T cell changes during pregnancy in multiple sclerosis. From germline, CDR1 is KGHSH and CDR2 LQKENI. The CDR3 loop spans 14 amino acids. Trimming shortened V by 0 bases and J by 4 bases, and 9 bases separated the two germline ends. Libraries were prepared by immunoSEQ multiplex PCR; TCRdb keeps only in-frame clonotypes and omits some of them. The sample shows 55,000 to 85,000 clones, around 90% of them seen only once. The starting material was CD4+ T cells from peripheral blood mononuclear cells, obtained after pregnancy. The V and J genes are TRBV18 and TRBJ1-2; the D is unclear. This sequence originates from a female donor with multiple sclerosis, enrolled in a pregnancy study. The CDR3 protein is CASSPPSRFYGYTF. As DNA, the CDR3 is TGTGCCAGCTCACCACCAAGCAGGTTCTATGGCTACACCTTC.